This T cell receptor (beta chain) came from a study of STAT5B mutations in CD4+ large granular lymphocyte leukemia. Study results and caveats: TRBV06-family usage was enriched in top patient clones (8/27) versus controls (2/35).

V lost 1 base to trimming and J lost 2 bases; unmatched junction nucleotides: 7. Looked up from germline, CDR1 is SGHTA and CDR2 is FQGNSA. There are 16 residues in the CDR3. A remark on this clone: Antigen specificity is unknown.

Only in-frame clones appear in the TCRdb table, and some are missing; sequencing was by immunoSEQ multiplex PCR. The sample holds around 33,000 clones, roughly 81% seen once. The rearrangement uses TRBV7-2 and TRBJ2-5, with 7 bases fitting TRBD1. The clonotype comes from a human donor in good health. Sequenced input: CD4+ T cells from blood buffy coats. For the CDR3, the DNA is TGTGCCAGCAGCTTAGTGGGGACAGACTGGCAAGAGACCCAGTACTTC. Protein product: CASSLVGTDWQETQYF.